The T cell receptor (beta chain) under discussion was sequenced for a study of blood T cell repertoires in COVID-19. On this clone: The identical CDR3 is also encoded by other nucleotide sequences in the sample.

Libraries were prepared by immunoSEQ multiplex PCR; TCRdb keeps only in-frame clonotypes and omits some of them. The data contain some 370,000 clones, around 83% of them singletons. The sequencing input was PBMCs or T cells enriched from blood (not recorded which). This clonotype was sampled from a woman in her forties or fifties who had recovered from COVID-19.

Here the CDR3 DNA reads TGTGCCAGCAGCTTAGATGGGACTAGCACAGATACGCAGTATTTT. Amino acids: CASSLDGTSTDTQYF. V and J are TRBV11-3 and TRBJ2-3, with D perhaps matching TRBD2 (6 bases). Germline V gene sequence: CDR1 SGHNT, CDR2 YENEEA. This CDR3 has 15 amino acids. Trimming took off 0 bases at V and 0 bases at J, with 7 bases between the two ends.